The sequence of this T cell receptor (beta chain) was determined in a study of control samples from healthy donors and cancer patients. The assay was immunoSEQ multiplex PCR, and TCRdb's table has in-frame clones only and misses some. This table has roughly 130,000 clones, around 96% appearing once. Germline V CDR1 and CDR2: GTSNPN, SVGIG (reference sequence). There are 14 residues in the CDR3. The germline V and J ends were trimmed by 5 bases and 4 bases, with 15 bases remaining between them. Sequenced sample: blood. The source of this sequence is a man in his thirties or forties in good health. The V and J genes are TRBV30 and TRBJ2-1; D not certain. Here the CDR3 DNA reads TGTGCCTGGGTAAGGGAAAAGGGTTACAATGAGCAGTTCTTC. It codes for CAWVREKGYNEQFF.